This is a list of T cell receptor beta chains from one sample in a study of Tregs in tolerant kidney transplant recipients. Measured with immunoSEQ multiplex PCR; TCRdb has only the in-frame clones, and not every one. The sample holds roughly 120,000 clones, roughly 93% seen once. Sequencing was done on a sample of CD4+ T cells from blood. These receptors were taken from a human donor in good health. Each CDR3 is given with its conserved first and last residue. The size field is filled for only some rows; it gives once, few, many or a size class.

cdr3_length,j_call,v_call,clone_size,cdr3_aa
15,TRBJ1-5,TRBV19,-,CASQSLLWGNQPQHF
17,TRBJ2-2,TRBV5-1,-,CASSLPQSGQGFGELFF
14,TRBJ2-7,TRBV19,-,CASSPQGWVYEQYF
13,TRBJ2-7,TRBV5-1,-,CASSFWTDYEQYF
14,TRBJ1-2,TRBV4-1,-,CASSQWTTNYGYTF
15,TRBJ2-2,TRBV18,-,CASSPGLANTGELFF
13,TRBJ1-1,TRBV11-2,-,CASSLADRPEAFF
19,TRBJ2-5,TRBV7-6,-,CASSPGLAGGTLHRETQYF
14,TRBJ2-2,TRBV29-1,-,CSVYRGFNTGELFF
16,TRBJ1-6,TRBV5-1,-,CASSQKPGQGDSPLHF
13,TRBJ1-2,TRBV29-1,-,CSVARDSFYGYTF
15,TRBJ1-4,TRBV5-1,-,CASSSRGGDNEKLFF
16,TRBJ2-6,TRBV5-1,few,CASSLVVSSGANVLTF
13,TRBJ1-1,TRBV2,-,CASSENGAGKAFF
17,TRBJ2-5,TRBV11-2,-,CASSHPGLAGVGETQYF